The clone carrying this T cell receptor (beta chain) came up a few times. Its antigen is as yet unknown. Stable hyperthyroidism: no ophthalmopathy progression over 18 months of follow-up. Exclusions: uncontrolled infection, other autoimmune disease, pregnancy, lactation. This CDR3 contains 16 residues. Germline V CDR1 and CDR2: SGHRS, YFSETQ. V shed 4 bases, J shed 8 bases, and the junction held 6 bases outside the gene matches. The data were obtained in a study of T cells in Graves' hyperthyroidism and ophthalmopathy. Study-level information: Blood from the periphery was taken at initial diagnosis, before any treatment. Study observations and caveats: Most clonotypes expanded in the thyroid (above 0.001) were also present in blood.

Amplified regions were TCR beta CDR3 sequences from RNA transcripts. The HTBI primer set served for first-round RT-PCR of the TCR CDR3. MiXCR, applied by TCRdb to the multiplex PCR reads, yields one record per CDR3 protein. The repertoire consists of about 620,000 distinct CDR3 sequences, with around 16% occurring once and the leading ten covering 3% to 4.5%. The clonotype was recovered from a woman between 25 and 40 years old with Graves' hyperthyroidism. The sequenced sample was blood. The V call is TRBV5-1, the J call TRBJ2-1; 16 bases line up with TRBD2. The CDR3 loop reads CASSPGLAGGGYEQFF. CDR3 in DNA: TGCGCCAGCAGCCCGGGACTAGCGGGAGGGGGGTATGAGCAGTTCTTC.